These 7 T cell receptor beta chains originate from one sample sequenced in a study of T cell responses to AZD1222 COVID-19 vaccine. The method was immunoSEQ multiplex PCR; TCRdb's version includes in-frame clones alone and lacks a portion of them. The sample shows under 200,000 clones, 90% to 95% of them seen only once. Specimen: peripheral blood, collected on day 0 of AZD1222 vaccination. Receptors were obtained from an adult in good health.

This clone has only one observation. V usage is TRBV5-1 and J usage is TRBJ2-1, with D possibly TRBD2 on 5 matching bases. There are 14 residues in the CDR3. V lost 4 bases, J lost 9 bases, and 17 bases lay in between. Per the germline V gene, CDR1 is SGHRS and CDR2 is YFSETQ. CDR3 residues: CASSPGWVGVEQFF. CDR3 in DNA: TGCGCCAGCAGCCCTGGGTGGGTCGGGGTTGAGCAGTTCTTC.

V usage is TRBV28 and J usage is TRBJ2-3; TRBD1 matches 12 bases. Germline V gene sequence: CDR1 MDHEN, CDR2 SYDVKM. This CDR3 is 16 amino acids long. Trimming took 6 bases from V and 6 from J; bases not matched to a gene: 10. Written as DNA, the CDR3 is TGTGCCAGCAGCCCCCCGGGACAGGGGGCATGGGATACGCAGTATTTT. As protein: CASSPPGQGAWDTQYF.

The V call is TRBV11-2, the J call TRBJ2-7, with 8 bases that match TRBD1. The CDR3 is made up of 15 amino acids. Trimming at V came to 5 bases and at J to 2 bases, leaving 8 bases not matched to a gene. Germline lookup yields CDR1 SGHAT and CDR2 FQNNGV. The CDR3 loop reads CASSLGQGKPYEQYF. In DNA, the CDR3 is TGTGCCAGCAGCCTCGGACAGGGAAAACCCTACGAGCAGTACTTC.

The chain couples TRBV7-3 to TRBJ2-3; possible D gene TRBD1, 5 bases. Germline loops: CDR1 SGHTA, CDR2 FQGTGA. The V end lost 8 bases, the J end lost 5 bases, and 20 bases lay between the germline ends. The CDR3 covers 15 residues. CDR3: CASGDPKGQGDTQYF. The CDR3, as DNA: TGTGCCAGCGGCGACCCGAAGGGGCAGGGAGATACGCAGTATTTT.

The chain carries TRBV19 and TRBJ1-1, with a weak D call TRBD1 (5 bases). Germline CDR1 is LNHDA and CDR2 is SQIVND (reference sequence). V was shortened by 0 bases and J by 9 bases, with 11 bases between the two germline ends. This CDR3 contains 13 residues. CDR3 amino acids: CASSIDFRGKAFF. For the CDR3, the DNA is TGTGCCAGTAGTATAGATTTTCGGGGGAAAGCTTTCTTT.

The sample holds one count of this clone. This chain links TRBV28 with TRBJ1-4; 7 positions agree with TRBD1. CDR1 is MDHEN, CDR2 SYDVKM, per germline. The CDR3 is made up of 15 amino acids. Germline trimming cut 6 bases from V and 4 bases from J; bases unmatched to any gene: 8. The CDR3 DNA sequence: TGTGCCAGCAGGGAGACAGGGTTAGGTAATGAAAAACTGTTTTTT. Amino acid sequence: CASRETGLGNEKLFF.

The chain joins TRBV10-2 to TRBJ1-1; D remains ambiguous. CDR3 length equals 13 residues. Germline V gene sequence: CDR1 WSHSY, CDR2 SAAADI. Trimming pared 3 bases from V and 4 bases from J, leaving 9 bases between. The CDR3 coding sequence is TGCGCCAGCAGTGATGGCCCGGGCACTGAAGCTTTCTTT. This sequence encodes CASSDGPGTEAFF.